Listed below are T cell receptor beta chains from one sample, sequenced in a study of response to subunit inactivated influenza vaccine. Using its own MiXCR run on the RT-PCR reads, TCRdb lists one record per CDR3 protein. The sample records 550,000 to 600,000 distinct CDR3 sequences, approximately 12% being singletons. Source: PBMCs from blood, taken on the day of vaccination. The source is a man aged 50-60 years who received an inactivated influenza vaccine. CDR3s include the opening cysteine and the closing phenylalanine or tryptophan. Each record gives: D gene, clone size, V gene, J gene, CDR3 protein, CDR3 DNA. D genes are given only for firm matches. Expanded clones get a size class; other rows say once, few or many, or leave the size out.

D gene: -
clone size: many
V gene: TRBV12-3/TRBV12-4
J gene: TRBJ1-5
CDR3 protein: CASSLTGLSNQPQHF
CDR3 DNA: TGTGCCAGCAGTTTAACAGGTCTAAGCAATCAGCCCCAGCATTTT

D gene: -
clone size: -
V gene: TRBV18
J gene: TRBJ2-3
CDR3 protein: CASSPGLNLPDTQYF
CDR3 DNA: TGTGCCAGCTCACCCGGGTTAAACTTACCCGATACGCAGTATTTT

D gene: -
clone size: many
V gene: TRBV7-9
J gene: TRBJ2-1
CDR3 protein: CASSGAESSYNEQFF
CDR3 DNA: TGTGCCAGCAGCGGGGCGGAAAGCTCCTACAATGAGCAGTTCTTC

D gene: -
clone size: few
V gene: TRBV28
J gene: TRBJ2-4
CDR3 protein: CASTTGLRIDRKNIQYF
CDR3 DNA: TGTGCCAGCACCACGGGACTCCGAATAGACCGCAAAAACATTCAGTACTTC

D gene: TRBD1
clone size: many
V gene: TRBV12-3/TRBV12-4
J gene: TRBJ2-5
CDR3 protein: CASTWTGLETQYF
CDR3 DNA: TGTGCCAGCACTTGGACAGGGTTAGAGACCCAGTACTTC

D gene: -
clone size: few
V gene: TRBV12-3/TRBV12-4
J gene: TRBJ2-5
CDR3 protein: CASSYRDSGTQYF
CDR3 DNA: TGTGCCAGCAGTTACAGGGATTCTGGGACCCAGTACTTC

D gene: TRBD1
clone size: -
V gene: TRBV7-2
J gene: TRBJ2-3
CDR3 protein: CASERTGDTDTQYF
CDR3 DNA: TGTGCCAGCGAAAGGACAGGGGACACAGATACGCAGTATTTT

D gene: -
clone size: -
V gene: TRBV20-1
J gene: TRBJ1-4
CDR3 protein: CSARDRGGGIGTNEKLFF
CDR3 DNA: TGCAGTGCTAGAGATCGAGGAGGGGGAATCGGAACTAATGAAAAACTGTTTTTT

D gene: -
clone size: few
V gene: TRBV5-5
J gene: TRBJ2-1
CDR3 protein: CASSPPFQRARGNEQFF
CDR3 DNA: TGTGCCAGCAGCCCCCCCTTTCAGCGGGCCAGGGGCAATGAGCAGTTCTTC

D gene: TRBD1
clone size: few
V gene: TRBV12-3/TRBV12-4
J gene: TRBJ2-7
CDR3 protein: CASSPGQHYEQYF
CDR3 DNA: TGTGCCAGCAGTCCGGGACAGCACTACGAGCAGTACTTC

D gene: -
clone size: -
V gene: TRBV30
J gene: TRBJ1-5
CDR3 protein: CAWSAGGSQPQPF
CDR3 DNA: TGTGCCTGGAGTGCTGGGGGTTCTCAGCCCCAGCCTTTT

D gene: -
clone size: -
V gene: TRBV12-3/TRBV12-4
J gene: TRBJ2-3
CDR3 protein: CASSPAGGTRDTQYF
CDR3 DNA: TGTGCCAGCAGTCCCGCAGGGGGGACTCGTGATACGCAGTATTTT

D gene: -
clone size: few
V gene: TRBV7-2
J gene: TRBJ2-7
CDR3 protein: CASSLSFGSYEQYF
CDR3 DNA: TGTGCCAGCAGCTTATCTTTTGGAAGCTACGAGCAGTACTTC

D gene: -
clone size: -
V gene: TRBV28
J gene: TRBJ2-1
CDR3 protein: CASSLAIYYSRTAEQFF
CDR3 DNA: TGTGCCAGCAGTTTAGCGATTTACTACTCGCGGACTGCTGAGCAGTTCTTC

D gene: -
clone size: -
V gene: TRBV5-1
J gene: TRBJ2-4
CDR3 protein: CASSLEVTAKNIQYF
CDR3 DNA: TGCGCCAGCAGCTTGGAGGTAACAGCCAAAAACATTCAGTACTTC